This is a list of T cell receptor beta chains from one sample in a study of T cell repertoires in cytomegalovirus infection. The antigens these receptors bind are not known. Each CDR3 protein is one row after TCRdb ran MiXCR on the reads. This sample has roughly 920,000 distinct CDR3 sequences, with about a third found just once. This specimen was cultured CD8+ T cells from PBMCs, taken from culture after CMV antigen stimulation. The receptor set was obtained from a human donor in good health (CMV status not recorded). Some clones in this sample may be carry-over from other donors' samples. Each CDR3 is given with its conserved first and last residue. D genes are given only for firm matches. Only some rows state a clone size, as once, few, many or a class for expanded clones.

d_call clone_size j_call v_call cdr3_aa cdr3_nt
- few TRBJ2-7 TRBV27 CASTFTGHGKEQYF TGTGCCAGCACCTTCACCGGACACGGCAAGGAGCAGTACTTC
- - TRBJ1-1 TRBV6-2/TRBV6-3 CASSSPDTRYPTEAFF TGTGCCAGCAGTTCCCCAGACACCCGATACCCCACTGAAGCTTTCTTT
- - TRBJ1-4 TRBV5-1 CASSRSGFVSNEKLFF TGCGCCAGCAGCCGGTCAGGGTTTGTCAGTAATGAAAAACTGTTTTTT
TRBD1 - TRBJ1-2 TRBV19 CASSRGQLKLPDVYGYTF TGTGCCAGTAGTAGGGGACAGCTCAAATTACCCGACGTCTATGGCTACACCTTC
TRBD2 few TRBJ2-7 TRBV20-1 CSALRLAGSSYEQYF TGCAGTGCTCTCCGACTAGCGGGGAGCTCCTACGAGCAGTACTTC
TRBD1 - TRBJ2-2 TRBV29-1 CSVTPGTGDTGELFF TGCAGCGTAACCCCCGGGACAGGCGACACCGGGGAGCTGTTTTTT
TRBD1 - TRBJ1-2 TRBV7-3 CASSAGQAYYGYTF TGTGCCAGCAGCGCGGGACAGGCCTACTATGGCTACACCTTC
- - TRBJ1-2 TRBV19 CASSTRQHYGYTF TGTGCCAGCTCAACCCGACAGCACTATGGCTACACCTTC
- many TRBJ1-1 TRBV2 CASTRGANTEAFF TGTGCCAGCACACGGGGGGCGAACACTGAAGCTTTCTTT
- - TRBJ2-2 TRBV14 CASSPTSTNTGELFF TGTGCCAGCAGCCCTACCAGCACTAACACCGGGGAGCTGTTTTTT
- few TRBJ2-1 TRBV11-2 CASSEWGAFGHNEQFF TGTGCCAGCAGCGAATGGGGGGCTTTTGGGCACAATGAGCAGTTCTTC
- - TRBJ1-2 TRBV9 CASSDADSGYGYTF TGTGCCAGCAGCGACGCGGACAGCGGCTATGGCTACACCTTC
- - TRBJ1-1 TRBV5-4 CASSPSSPTEAFF TGTGCCAGCAGCCCAAGTTCGCCCACTGAAGCTTTCTTT
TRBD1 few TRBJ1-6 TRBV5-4 CASSMDRGLVNSPLHF TGTGCCAGCAGCATGGACAGGGGGCTAGTAAATTCACCCCTCCACTTT
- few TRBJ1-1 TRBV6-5 CASSDFGQPNTEAFF TGTGCCAGCAGTGATTTCGGACAACCGAACACTGAAGCTTTCTTT
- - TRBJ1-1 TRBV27 CASSLSPDDTEAFF TGTGCCAGCAGTTTATCTCCTGATGACACTGAAGCTTTCTTT
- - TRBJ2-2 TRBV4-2 CASSQEEGVVTGELFF TGTGCCAGCAGCCAAGAGGAGGGGGTGGTCACCGGGGAGCTGTTTTTT
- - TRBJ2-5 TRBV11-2 CASSFGQGIPGETQYF TGTGCCAGCAGCTTCGGGCAGGGGATCCCCGGGGAGACCCAGTACTTC
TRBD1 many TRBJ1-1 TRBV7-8 CASIPWGTGKTEAFF TGTGCCAGCATCCCCTGGGGGACAGGGAAAACTGAAGCTTTCTTT
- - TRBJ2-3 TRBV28 CASSLLLATDTQYF TGTGCCAGCAGTTTATTGCTAGCTACAGATACGCAGTATTTT
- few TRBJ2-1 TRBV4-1 CASSRGEKVASEQFF TGCGCCAGCAGCCGCGGGGAAAAGGTTGCGAGTGAGCAGTTCTTC
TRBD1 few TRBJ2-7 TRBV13 CASSIYRGYEQYF TGTGCCAGCAGCATATACAGGGGGTACGAGCAGTACTTC
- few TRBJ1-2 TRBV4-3 CASLGAQGYTF TGCGCCAGTCTCGGGGCCCAAGGCTACACCTTC
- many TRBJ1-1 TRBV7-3 CASSLNHGLRTEAFF TGTGCCAGCAGCTTAAACCACGGACTTAGGACTGAAGCTTTCTTT
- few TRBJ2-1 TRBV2 CASSYIDRSYNEQFF TGTGCCAGCAGTTATATTGACAGGTCCTACAATGAGCAGTTCTTC
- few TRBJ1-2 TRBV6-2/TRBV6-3 CASSYGQTHYGYTF TGTGCCAGCAGTTATGGACAGACCCACTATGGCTACACCTTC
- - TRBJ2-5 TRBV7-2 CASSLLGGSGETQYF TGTGCCAGCAGCTTATTAGGGGGGAGTGGGGAGACCCAGTACTTC
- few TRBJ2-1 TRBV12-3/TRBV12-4 CASRIPGRHNEQFF TGTGCCAGCAGGATCCCGGGACGGCACAATGAGCAGTTCTTC
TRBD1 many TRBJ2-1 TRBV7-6 CASSFRQGPYNEQFF TGTGCCAGCAGCTTTCGACAGGGCCCCTACAATGAGCAGTTCTTC
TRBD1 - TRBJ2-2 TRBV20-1 CSASFGQGGNTGELFF TGCAGTGCTAGCTTCGGACAGGGCGGCAACACCGGGGAGCTGTTTTTT
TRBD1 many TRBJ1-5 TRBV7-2 CASSPGGTGNQPQHF TGTGCCAGCAGCCCAGGGGGGACAGGGAATCAGCCCCAGCATTTT
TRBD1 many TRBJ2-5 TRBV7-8 CASSDPGQGAQQETQYF TGTGCCAGCAGCGATCCGGGACAGGGGGCCCAACAAGAGACCCAGTACTTC
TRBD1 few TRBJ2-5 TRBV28 CASSPRDRSLRETQYF TGTGCCAGCAGTCCTCGGGACAGGTCCCTTAGGGAGACCCAGTACTTC
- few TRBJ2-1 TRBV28 CASSLKPGSFTYNEQFF TGTGCCAGCAGCCTCAAACCGGGGAGCTTTACATACAATGAGCAGTTCTTC
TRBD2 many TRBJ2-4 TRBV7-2 CASSSPGLVIQKRVQYF TGTGCCAGCAGCTCTCCGGGACTAGTGATTCAGAAGAGGGTTCAGTACTTC
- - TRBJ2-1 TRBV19 CASSIQGDEQFF TGTGCCAGCAGTATACAGGGAGATGAGCAGTTCTTC
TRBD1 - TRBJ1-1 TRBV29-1 CSVEDLNQGVTEAFF TGCAGCGTTGAAGATCTTAACCAGGGGGTCACTGAAGCTTTCTTT
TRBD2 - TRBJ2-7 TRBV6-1 CASSPFGGAGEQYF TGTGCCAGCAGCCCGTTCGGGGGGGCCGGCGAGCAGTACTTC
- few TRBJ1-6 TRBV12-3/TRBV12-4 CASSWASTGPQANNSPLHF TGTGCCAGCAGTTGGGCCAGCACAGGGCCCCAAGCCAATAATTCACCCCTCCACTTT
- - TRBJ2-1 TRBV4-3 CASSQVRGAPLLNEQFF TGCGCCAGCAGCCAAGTTCGGGGAGCCCCTCTACTCAATGAGCAGTTCTTC
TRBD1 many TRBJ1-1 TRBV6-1 CASSEAWTGGEAFF TGTGCCAGCAGTGAAGCATGGACAGGGGGTGAAGCTTTCTTT
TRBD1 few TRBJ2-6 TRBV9 CASSEGQGAGANVLTF TGTGCCAGCAGCGAGGGACAGGGGGCTGGGGCCAACGTCCTGACTTTC
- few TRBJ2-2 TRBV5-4 CASRQETGELFF TGTGCCAGCAGACAGGAAACCGGGGAGCTGTTTTTT
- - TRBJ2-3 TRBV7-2 CASSLEPASSDTQYF TGTGCCAGCAGCTTAGAGCCGGCTAGCTCCGATACGCAGTATTTT
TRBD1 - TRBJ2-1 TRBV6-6 CASSYSISWDRTNEQFF TGTGCCAGCAGTTACTCGATTTCTTGGGACAGAACCAATGAGCAGTTCTTC
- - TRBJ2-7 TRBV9 CASSPRISSYEQYF TGTGCCAGCAGCCCGAGGATTTCCTCCTACGAGCAGTACTTC
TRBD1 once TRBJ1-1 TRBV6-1 CASTKGQGDEAFF TGTGCCAGCACCAAGGGACAGGGAGATGAAGCTTTCTTT
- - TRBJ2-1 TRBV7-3 CASSLTSQEQFF TGTGCCAGCAGCTTAACGAGTCAGGAGCAGTTCTTC
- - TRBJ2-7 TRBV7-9 CASSPPTRPYEQYF TGTGCCAGCAGCCCACCGACAAGGCCCTACGAGCAGTACTTC
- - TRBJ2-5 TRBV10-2 CASRLGGVQETQYF TGCGCCAGCAGGTTAGGGGGAGTTCAAGAGACCCAGTACTTC
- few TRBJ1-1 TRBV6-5 CASSYRTNTEAFF TGTGCCAGCAGTTACAGAACGAACACTGAAGCTTTCTTT
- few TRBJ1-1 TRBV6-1 CASSDGVTEAFF TGTGCCAGCAGTGACGGGGTTACTGAAGCTTTCTTT